This T cell receptor beta chain was captured in a study of PD-L1 blockade in urothelial cancer. Time point given: peripheral blood 6 weeks after treatment start. Per-patient samples, pretreatment and on-treatment, numbered 1 to 8. The CDR3 totals 13 residues. V lost 5 bases to trimming and J lost 0 bases, with 7 bases between them. Germline assignment: CDR1 SGHAT and CDR2 FQNNGV. Sequencing used immunoSEQ multiplex PCR; TCRdb keeps in-frame clones, though not all of them. The table has 100,000 to 150,000 clones, around 88% seen once. The chain has TRBV11-2 and TRBJ2-5; D may be TRBD1 (5 bases). This sample comprised PBMCs, obtained around atezolizumab (anti-PD-L1) treatment. The receptor's source is a man aged 45-65 years with urothelial cancer. This chain's CDR3 is CASSTGYQETQYF. DNA for the CDR3: TGTGCCAGCAGCACAGGTTACCAAGAGACCCAGTACTTC.